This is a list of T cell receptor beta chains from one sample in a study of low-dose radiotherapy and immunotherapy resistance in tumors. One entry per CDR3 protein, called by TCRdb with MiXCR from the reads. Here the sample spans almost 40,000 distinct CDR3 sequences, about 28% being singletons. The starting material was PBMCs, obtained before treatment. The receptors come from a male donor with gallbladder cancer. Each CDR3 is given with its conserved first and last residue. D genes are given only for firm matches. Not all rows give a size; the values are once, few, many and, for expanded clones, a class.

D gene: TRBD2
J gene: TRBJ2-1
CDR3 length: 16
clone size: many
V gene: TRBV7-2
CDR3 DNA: TGTGCCAGCAGCTTTGGGGGGGGGTCCTCCTACAATGAGCAGTTCTTC
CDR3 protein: CASSFGGGSSYNEQFF

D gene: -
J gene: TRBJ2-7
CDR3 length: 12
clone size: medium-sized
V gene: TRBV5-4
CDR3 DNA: TGTGCCAGCAGCACGATAGGGCTCGAGCAGTACTTC
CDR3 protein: CASSTIGLEQYF

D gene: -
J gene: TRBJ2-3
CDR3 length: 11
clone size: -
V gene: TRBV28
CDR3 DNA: TGTGCCAGCAGGGGTCGGGATACGCAGTATTTT
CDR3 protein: CASRGRDTQYF

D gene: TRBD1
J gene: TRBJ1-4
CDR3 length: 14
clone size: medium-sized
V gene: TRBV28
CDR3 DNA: TGTGCCAGCATACCCGGGACAGGGTATGAAAAACTGTTTTTT
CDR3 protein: CASIPGTGYEKLFF

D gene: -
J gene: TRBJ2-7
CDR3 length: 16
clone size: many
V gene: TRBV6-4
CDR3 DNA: TGTGCCAGCAGTTCGGCACTCGACACCTTTGAAAGGGAGCAGTACTTC
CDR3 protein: CASSSALDTFEREQYF

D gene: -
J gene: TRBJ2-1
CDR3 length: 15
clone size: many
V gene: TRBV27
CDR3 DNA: TGTGCCAGCAGTTTATTGGGCGGGTCCGCCGGGGAGCAGTTCTTC
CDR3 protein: CASSLLGGSAGEQFF

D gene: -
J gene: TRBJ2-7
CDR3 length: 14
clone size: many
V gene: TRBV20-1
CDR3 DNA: TGCAGTGCTAGAGATGAACAGGCCACCTACGAGCAGTACTTC
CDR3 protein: CSARDEQATYEQYF

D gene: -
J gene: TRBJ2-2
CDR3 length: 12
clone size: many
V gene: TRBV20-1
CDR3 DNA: TGCAGTGGTTCGCAAAACACCGGGGAGCTGTTTTTT
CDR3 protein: CSGSQNTGELFF

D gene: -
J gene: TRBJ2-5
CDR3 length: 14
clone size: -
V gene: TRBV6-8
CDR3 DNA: TGTGCCAGCAGTTACTCGATGTGGGAGGAGACCCAGTACTTC
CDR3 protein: CASSYSMWEETQYF

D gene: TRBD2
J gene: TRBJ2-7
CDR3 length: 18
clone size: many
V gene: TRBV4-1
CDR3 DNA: TGCGCCAGCAGCCAAGAACCCAAGACTAGCGGGGGCTCCTACGAGCAGTACTTC
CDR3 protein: CASSQEPKTSGGSYEQYF

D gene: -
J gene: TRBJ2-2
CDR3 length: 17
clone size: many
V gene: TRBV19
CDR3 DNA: TGTGCCAGTAGTCCCATTTTTGCGGCGGGAAACACCGGGGAGCTGTTTTTT
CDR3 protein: CASSPIFAAGNTGELFF